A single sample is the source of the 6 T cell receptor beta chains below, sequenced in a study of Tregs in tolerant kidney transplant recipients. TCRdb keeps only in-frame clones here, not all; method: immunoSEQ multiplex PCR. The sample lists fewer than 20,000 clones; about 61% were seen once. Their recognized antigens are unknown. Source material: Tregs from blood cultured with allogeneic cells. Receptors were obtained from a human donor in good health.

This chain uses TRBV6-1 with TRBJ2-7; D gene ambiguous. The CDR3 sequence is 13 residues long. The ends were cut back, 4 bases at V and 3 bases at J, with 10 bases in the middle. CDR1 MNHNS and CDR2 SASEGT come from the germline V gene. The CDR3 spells CASSVRPLYEQYF. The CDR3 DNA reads TGTGCCAGCAGTGTTAGACCACTCTACGAGCAGTACTTC.

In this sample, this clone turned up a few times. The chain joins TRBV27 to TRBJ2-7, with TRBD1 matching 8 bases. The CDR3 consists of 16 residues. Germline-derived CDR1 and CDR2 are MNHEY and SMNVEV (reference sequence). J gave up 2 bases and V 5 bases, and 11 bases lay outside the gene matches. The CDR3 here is CASSPFRGQGPYEQYF. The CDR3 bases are TGTGCCAGCAGTCCCTTCCGTGGACAGGGACCCTACGAGCAGTACTTC.

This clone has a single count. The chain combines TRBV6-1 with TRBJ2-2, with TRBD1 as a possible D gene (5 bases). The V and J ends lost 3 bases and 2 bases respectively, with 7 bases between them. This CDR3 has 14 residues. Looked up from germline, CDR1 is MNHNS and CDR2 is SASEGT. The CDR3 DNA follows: TGTGCCAGCAGTGAGACAGACAACACCGGGGAGCTGTTTTTT. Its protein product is CASSETDNTGELFF.

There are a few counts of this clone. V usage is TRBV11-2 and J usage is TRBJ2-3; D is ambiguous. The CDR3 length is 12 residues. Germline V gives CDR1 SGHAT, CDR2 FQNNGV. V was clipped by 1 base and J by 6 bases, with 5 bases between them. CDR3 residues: CASSLGSDTQYF. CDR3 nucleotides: TGTGCCAGCAGCTTAGGATCGGATACGCAGTATTTT. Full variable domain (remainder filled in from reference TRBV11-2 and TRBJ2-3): EAGVAQSPRYKIIEKRQSVAFWCNPISGHATLYWYQQILGQGPKLLIQFQNNGVVDDSQLPKDRFSAERLKGVDSTLKIQPAKLEDSAVYLCASSLGSDTQYFGPGTRLTVL.

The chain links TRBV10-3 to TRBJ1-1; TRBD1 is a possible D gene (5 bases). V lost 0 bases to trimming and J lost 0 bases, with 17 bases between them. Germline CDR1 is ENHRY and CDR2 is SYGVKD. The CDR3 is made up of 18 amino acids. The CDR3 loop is CAISESRWQGRMNTEAFF. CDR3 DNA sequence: TGTGCCATCAGTGAGTCGAGGTGGCAGGGCAGGATGAACACTGAAGCTTTCTTT.

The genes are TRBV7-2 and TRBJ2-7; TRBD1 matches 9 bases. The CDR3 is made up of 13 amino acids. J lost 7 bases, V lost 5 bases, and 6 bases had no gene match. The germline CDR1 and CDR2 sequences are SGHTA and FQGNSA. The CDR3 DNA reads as TGTGCCAGCAGCCGACAGGGGGTGGAGGAGCAGTACTTC. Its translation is CASSRQGVEEQYF.